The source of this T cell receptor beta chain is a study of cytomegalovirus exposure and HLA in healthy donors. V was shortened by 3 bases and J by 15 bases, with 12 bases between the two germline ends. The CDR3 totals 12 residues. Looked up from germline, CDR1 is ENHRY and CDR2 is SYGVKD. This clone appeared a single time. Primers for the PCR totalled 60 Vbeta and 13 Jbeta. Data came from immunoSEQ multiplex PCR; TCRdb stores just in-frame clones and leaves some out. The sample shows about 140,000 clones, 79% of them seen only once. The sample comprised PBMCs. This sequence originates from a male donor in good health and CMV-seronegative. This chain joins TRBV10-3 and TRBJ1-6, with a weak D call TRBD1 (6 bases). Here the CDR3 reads CAISDRGYVLHF. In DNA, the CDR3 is TGTGCCATCAGTGACAGGGGATACGTCCTCCACTTT.